This entry describes one T cell receptor (beta chain). Produced via immunoSEQ multiplex PCR; TCRdb's table is partial and in-frame only. The sample records 81,000 or so clones, around 89% being singletons. The source of the sample is a study of OX40 agonist ivuxolimab in advanced cancers. The length of the CDR3 is 14 residues. Trimming shortened V by 4 bases and J by 0 bases, and 7 bases separated the two germline ends. CDR1 MNHNS and CDR2 SASEGT come from the germline V gene. The rearrangement links TRBV6-1 to TRBJ1-5; D unresolved. The sample was CD4+ or CD8+ T cells sorted from blood, taken in a trial of the OX40 agonist ivuxolimab. The TCR was taken from an adult with an advanced solid tumor such as melanoma, head and neck, liver or kidney cancer. CDR3 amino acids: CASSAGYSNQPQHF. The CDR3 DNA sequence: TGTGCCAGCAGTGCGGGTTATAGCAATCAGCCCCAGCATTTT.